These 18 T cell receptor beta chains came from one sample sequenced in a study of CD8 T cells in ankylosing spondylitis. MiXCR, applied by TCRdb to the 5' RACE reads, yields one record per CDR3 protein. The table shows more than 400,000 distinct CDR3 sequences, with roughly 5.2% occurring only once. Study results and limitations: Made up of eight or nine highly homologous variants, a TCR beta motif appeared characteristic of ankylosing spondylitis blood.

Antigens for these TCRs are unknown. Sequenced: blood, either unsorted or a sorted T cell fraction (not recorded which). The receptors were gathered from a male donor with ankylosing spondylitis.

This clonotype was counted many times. The CDR3 DNA reads as TGCGCCAGCGGCACACAGGGGATGAACACCGGGGAGCTGTTTTTT. It yields the protein CASGTQGMNTGELFF. The chain has TRBV5-1 and TRBJ2-2; 7 bases agree with TRBD1. J gave up 1 base and V 7 bases, and 7 bases lay outside the gene matches. The CDR3 runs to 15 residues. Per the germline V gene, CDR1 is SGHRS and CDR2 is YFSETQ.

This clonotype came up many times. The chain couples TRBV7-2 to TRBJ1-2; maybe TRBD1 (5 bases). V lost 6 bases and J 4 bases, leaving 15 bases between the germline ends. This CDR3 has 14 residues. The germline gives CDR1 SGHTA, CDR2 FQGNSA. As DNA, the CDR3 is TGTGCCAGCAGACCTACAGGTAGTTCCTATGGCTACACCTTC. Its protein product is CASRPTGSSYGYTF.

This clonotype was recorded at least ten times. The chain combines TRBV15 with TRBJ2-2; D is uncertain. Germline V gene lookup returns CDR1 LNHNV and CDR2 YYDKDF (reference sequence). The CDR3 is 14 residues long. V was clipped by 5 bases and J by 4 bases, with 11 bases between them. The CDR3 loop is CATSEARVTGELFF. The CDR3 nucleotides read TGTGCCACCAGCGAAGCTAGGGTCACCGGGGAGCTGTTTTTT.

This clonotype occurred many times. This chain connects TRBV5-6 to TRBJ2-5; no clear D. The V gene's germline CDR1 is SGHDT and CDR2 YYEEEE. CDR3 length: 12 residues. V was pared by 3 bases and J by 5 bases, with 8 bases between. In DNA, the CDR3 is TGTGCCAGCAGCTCCTACTGGGAGACCCAGTACTTC. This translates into CASSSYWETQYF.

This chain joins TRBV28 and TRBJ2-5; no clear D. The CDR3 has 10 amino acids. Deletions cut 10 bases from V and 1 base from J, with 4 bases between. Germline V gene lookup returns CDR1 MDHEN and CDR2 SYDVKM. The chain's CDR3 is CATLQETQYF. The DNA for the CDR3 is TGTGCCACCCTCCAAGAGACCCAGTACTTC.

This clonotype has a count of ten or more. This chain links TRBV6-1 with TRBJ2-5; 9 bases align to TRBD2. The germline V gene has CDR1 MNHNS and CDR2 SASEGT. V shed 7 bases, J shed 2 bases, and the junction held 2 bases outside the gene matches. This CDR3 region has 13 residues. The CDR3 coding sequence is TGTGCCAGCATGCTAGCGGGACAAGAGACCCAGTACTTC. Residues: CASMLAGQETQYF.

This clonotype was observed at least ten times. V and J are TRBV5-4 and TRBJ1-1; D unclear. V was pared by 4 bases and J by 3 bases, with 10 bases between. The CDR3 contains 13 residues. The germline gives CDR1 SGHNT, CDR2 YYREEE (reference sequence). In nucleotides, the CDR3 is TGTGCCAGCAGCGCCACACCCGACACTGAAGCTTTCTTT. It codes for CASSATPDTEAFF. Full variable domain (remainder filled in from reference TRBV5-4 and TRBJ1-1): ETGVTQSPTHLIKTRGQQVTLRCSSQSGHNTVSWYQQALGQGPQFIFQYYREEENGRGNFPPRFSGLQFPNYSSELNVNALELDDSALYLCASSATPDTEAFFGQGTRLTVV.

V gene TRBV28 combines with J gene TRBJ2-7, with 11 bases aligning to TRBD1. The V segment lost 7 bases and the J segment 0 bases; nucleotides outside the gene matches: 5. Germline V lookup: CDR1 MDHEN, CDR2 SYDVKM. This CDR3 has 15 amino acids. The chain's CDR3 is CASISGTGGSYEQYF. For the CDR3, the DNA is TGTGCCAGCATCTCCGGGACAGGGGGCTCCTACGAGCAGTACTTC.

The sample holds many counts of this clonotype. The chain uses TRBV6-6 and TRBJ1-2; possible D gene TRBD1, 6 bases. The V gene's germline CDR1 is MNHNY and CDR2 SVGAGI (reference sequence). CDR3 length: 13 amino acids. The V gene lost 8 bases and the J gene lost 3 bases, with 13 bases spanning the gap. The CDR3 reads CASRAGDHYGYTF. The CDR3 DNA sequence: TGTGCCAGCCGGGCAGGGGACCACTATGGCTACACCTTC.

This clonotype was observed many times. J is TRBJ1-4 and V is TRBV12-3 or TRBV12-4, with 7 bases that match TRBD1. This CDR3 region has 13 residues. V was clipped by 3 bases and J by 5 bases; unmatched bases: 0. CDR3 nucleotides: TGTGCCAGCAGTTTGGACAGGAATGAAAAACTGTTTTTT. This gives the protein CASSLDRNEKLFF.

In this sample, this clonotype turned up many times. The CDR3 bases are TGTGCCAGCAGCCCAGAACCAGGGCGAGAGACCCAGTACTTC. Its protein is CASSPEPGRETQYF. The chain is built from TRBV7-2 and TRBJ2-5; the D gene is possibly TRBD1 (5 bases). This CDR3 has 14 residues. Per the germline V gene, CDR1 is SGHTA and CDR2 is FQGNSA. V gave up 5 bases and J gave up 4 bases, with 14 bases separating them.

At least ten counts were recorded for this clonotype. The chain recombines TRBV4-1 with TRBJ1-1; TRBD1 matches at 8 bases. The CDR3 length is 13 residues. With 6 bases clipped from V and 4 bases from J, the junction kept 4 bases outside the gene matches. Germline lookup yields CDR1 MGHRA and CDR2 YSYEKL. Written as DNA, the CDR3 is TGCGCCAGCAGAAATACAGGGGGCACTGAAGCTTTCTTT. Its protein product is CASRNTGGTEAFF.

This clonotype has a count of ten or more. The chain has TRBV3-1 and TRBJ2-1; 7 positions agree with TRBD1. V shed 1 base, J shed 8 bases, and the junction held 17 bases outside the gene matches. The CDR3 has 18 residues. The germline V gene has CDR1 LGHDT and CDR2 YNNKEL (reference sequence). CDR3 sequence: CASSQAGGRGRNRDEQFF. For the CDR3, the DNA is TGTGCCAGCAGCCAAGCAGGGGGTCGGGGTAGGAATCGGGATGAGCAGTTCTTC.

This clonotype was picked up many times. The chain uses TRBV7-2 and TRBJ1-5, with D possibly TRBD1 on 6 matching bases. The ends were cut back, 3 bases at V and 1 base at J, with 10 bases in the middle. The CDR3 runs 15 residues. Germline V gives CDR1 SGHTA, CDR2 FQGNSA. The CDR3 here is CASSFTGLSNQPQHF. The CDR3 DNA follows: TGTGCCAGCAGCTTTACAGGGTTGAGCAATCAGCCCCAGCATTTT.

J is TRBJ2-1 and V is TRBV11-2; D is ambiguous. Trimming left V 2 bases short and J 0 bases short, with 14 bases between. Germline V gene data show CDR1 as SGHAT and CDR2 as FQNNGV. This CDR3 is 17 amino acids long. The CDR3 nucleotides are TGTGCCAGCAGCTTAAATCCCCTGCCGCGCTCCTACAATGAGCAGTTCTTC. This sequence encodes CASSLNPLPRSYNEQFF. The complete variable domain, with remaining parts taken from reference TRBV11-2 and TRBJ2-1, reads EAGVAQSPRYKIIEKRQSVAFWCNPISGHATLYWYQQILGQGPKLLIQFQNNGVVDDSQLPKDRFSAERLKGVDSTLKIQPAKLEDSAVYLCASSLNPLPRSYNEQFFGPGTRLTVL.

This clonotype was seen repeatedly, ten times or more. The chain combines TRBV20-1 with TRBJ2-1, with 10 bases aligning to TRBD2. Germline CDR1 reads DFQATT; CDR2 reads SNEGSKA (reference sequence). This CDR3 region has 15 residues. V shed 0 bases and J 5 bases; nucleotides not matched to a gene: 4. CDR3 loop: CSARDLGLADNEQFF. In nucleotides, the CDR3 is TGCAGTGCTAGAGATCTCGGACTAGCGGACAATGAGCAGTTCTTC.

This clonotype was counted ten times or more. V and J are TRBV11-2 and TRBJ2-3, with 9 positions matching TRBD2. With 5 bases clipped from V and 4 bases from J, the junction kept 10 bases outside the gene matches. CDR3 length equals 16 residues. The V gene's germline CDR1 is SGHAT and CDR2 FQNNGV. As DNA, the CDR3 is TGTGCCAGCAGCCTCGGGGGACTAGCTCGCGCAGATACGCAGTATTTT. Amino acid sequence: CASSLGGLARADTQYF. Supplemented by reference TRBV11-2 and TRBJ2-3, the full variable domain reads EAGVAQSPRYKIIEKRQSVAFWCNPISGHATLYWYQQILGQGPKLLIQFQNNGVVDDSQLPKDRFSAERLKGVDSTLKIQPAKLEDSAVYLCASSLGGLARADTQYFGPGTRLTVL.

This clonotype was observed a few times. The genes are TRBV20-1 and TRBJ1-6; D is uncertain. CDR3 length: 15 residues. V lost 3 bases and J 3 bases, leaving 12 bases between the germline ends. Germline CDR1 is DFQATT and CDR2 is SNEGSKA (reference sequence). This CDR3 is CSASVRQDYNSPLHF. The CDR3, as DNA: TGCAGTGCTAGCGTTCGACAAGACTATAATTCACCCCTCCACTTT.